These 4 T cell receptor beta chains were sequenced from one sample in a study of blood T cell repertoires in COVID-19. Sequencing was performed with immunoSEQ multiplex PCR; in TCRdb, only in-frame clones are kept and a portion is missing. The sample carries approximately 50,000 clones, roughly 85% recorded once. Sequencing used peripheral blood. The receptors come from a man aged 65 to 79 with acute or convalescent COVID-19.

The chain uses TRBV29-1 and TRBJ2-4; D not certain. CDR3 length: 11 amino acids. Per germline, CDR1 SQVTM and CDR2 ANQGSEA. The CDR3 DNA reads TGCAGTGCTGGGCTAATGGACATTCAGTACTTC. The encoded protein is CSAGLMDIQYF. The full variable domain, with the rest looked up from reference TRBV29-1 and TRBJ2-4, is SAVISQKPSRDICQRGTSLTIQCQVDSQVTMMFWYRQQPGQSLTLIATANQGSEATYESGFVIDKFPISRPNLTFSTLTVSNMSPEDSSIYLCSAGLMDIQYFGAGTRLSVL.

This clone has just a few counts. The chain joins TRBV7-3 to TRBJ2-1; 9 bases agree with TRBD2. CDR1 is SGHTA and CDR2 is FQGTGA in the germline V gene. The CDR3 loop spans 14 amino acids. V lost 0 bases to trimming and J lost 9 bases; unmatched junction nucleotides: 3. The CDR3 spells CASSLTSGSGEQFF. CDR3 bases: TGTGCCAGCAGCTTAACTAGCGGGAGTGGTGAGCAGTTCTTC. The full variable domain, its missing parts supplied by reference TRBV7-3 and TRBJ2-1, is GAGVSQTPSNKVTEKGKYVELRCDPISGHTALYWYRQSLGQGPEFLIYFQGTGAADDSGLPNDRFFAVRPEGSVSTLKIQRTERGDSAVYLCASSLTSGSGEQFFGPGTRLTVL.

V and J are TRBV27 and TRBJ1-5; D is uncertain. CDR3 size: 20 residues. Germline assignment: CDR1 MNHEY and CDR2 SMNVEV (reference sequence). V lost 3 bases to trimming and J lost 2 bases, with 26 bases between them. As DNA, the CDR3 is TGTGCCAGCAGTTTCACGTCCCAATTAAAGGCGCTTCGGGGCAATCAGCCCCAGCATTTT. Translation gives CASSFTSQLKALRGNQPQHF.

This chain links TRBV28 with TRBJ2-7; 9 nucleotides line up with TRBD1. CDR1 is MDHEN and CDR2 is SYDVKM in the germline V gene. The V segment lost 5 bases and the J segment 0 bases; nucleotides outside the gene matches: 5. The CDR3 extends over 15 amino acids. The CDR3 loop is CASSQDRGLSYEQYF. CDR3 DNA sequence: TGTGCCAGCAGTCAGGACAGGGGTCTCTCCTACGAGCAGTACTTC.